The text below deals with one T cell receptor (beta chain). What it recognizes is unknown. The sample belongs to a study of T cell responses to AZD1222 COVID-19 vaccine. Study-wide results and caveats: Reportedly, nearly half of unique spike TCRs recognized epitopes outside B.1.351/B.1.1.7 mutations. A mostly white British donor set with more females was recruited, and clonal diversity was possibly underestimated.

Libraries were prepared by immunoSEQ multiplex PCR; TCRdb keeps only in-frame clonotypes and omits some of them. The sample has around 20,000 clones, roughly 83% seen once. Combined were second doses at about 4 or about 12 weeks. The J segment lost 2 bases and the V segment lost 0 bases, leaving 1 base of the junction unmatched. This CDR3 region has 15 residues. CDR1 is SGHRS and CDR2 is YFSETQ in the germline V gene. The source was peripheral blood, collected 28 days after the second AZD1222 dose. The sequence came from an adult who received the AZD1222 COVID-19 vaccine. V and J are TRBV5-1 and TRBJ1-5; 8 bases fit TRBD1. The CDR3 DNA sequence: TGCGCCAGCAGCTTGGCAGGGGGCGGCAATCAGCCCCAGCATTTT. Translation gives CASSLAGGGNQPQHF.